This TCR beta chain was sequenced during a study of blood T cell repertoires in COVID-19. Overall study context: The United States, Italy and Spain provided the acute and convalescent COVID-19 samples.

Per the authors' pipeline: Amplification from reference gene primers served as the basis for estimated nucleated cell counts. Only in-frame clones appear in the TCRdb table, and some are missing; sequencing was by immunoSEQ multiplex PCR. V and J calls plus clone size are reproduced from that table; the DNA served to infer D and trimming. The sample records over 450,000 clones, around 90% being singletons. Material: peripheral blood. The sequence was obtained from a woman aged 45 to 65 with COVID-19, enrolled during active disease.

CDR3 residues: CASSLGTGWTNTEAFF. CDR3 nucleotide sequence: TGCGCCAGCAGCTTGGGAACAGGGTGGACGAACACTGAAGCTTTCTTT. This chain joins TRBV5-1 and TRBJ1-1, with D maybe TRBD1 (6 bases). The CDR3 totals 16 residues. V lost 0 bases and J 1 base, leaving 13 bases between the germline ends. Germline lookup yields CDR1 SGHRS and CDR2 YFSETQ.